The 22 T cell receptor beta chains in this list originate from one sample, sequenced in a study of T cell responses to AZD1222 COVID-19 vaccine. The data were produced by immunoSEQ multiplex PCR, yet TCRdb's version contains in-frame clones alone and is incomplete. The sample includes roughly 58,000 clones, around 85% of them seen just once. The sequencing used peripheral blood, collected on day 0 of MenACWY control vaccination. These receptors came from an adult in good health.

The V call is TRBV27, the J call TRBJ1-3, with D perhaps matching TRBD1 (5 bases). Trimming stripped 5 bases from V and 0 bases from J, with 14 bases between. Germline CDR1 reads MNHEY; CDR2 reads SMNVEV (reference sequence). The CDR3 is 16 amino acids. CDR3 sequence: CASSPTGPNSGNTIYF. The CDR3 nucleotides read TGTGCCAGCAGTCCAACGGGGCCCAACTCTGGAAACACCATATATTTT.

The chain's CDR3 is CASSRSTAEGYGYTF. In DNA form, the CDR3 reads TGTGCCAGCAGCCGATCGACAGCCGAGGGATATGGCTACACCTTC. The chain links TRBV7-9 to TRBJ1-2, with a tentative D call TRBD1 (5 bases). CDR1 and CDR2 from the germline V gene are SEHNR and FQNEAQ (reference sequence). CDR3 length: 15 amino acids. With 5 bases removed from V and 5 bases from J, the gap between germline ends came to 18 bases. The full variable domain, completed using reference TRBV7-9 and TRBJ1-2, is DTGVSQNPRHKITKRGQNVTFRCDPISEHNRLYWYRQTLGQGPEFLTYFQNEAQLEKSRLLSDRFSAERPKGSFSTLEIQRTEQGDSAMYLCASSRSTAEGYGYTFGSGTRLTVV.

The chain links TRBV29-1 to TRBJ1-3; a possible D gene is TRBD1 (6 bases). V was shortened by 0 bases and J by 3 bases, with 9 bases between the two germline ends. The CDR3 length is 14 residues. CDR1 SQVTM and CDR2 ANQGSEA come from the germline V gene. The CDR3, as DNA: TGCAGCGTTGAAGATGGGACATATGGAAACACCATATATTTT. Translation: CSVEDGTYGNTIYF.

This clone showed up just once. The chain employs TRBV12-3 or TRBV12-4 and TRBJ1-3; no firm D call. The CDR3 covers 11 residues. V was clipped by 4 bases and J by 4 bases, with 2 bases between them. CDR3 in amino acids: CASSYGNTIYF. In DNA, the CDR3 is TGTGCCAGCAGTTACGGAAACACCATATATTTT.

CDR3 sequence (DNA): TGTGCCAGCAGCCAAGGAGGGGACGAGGTCTATGGCTACACCTTC. Translating it yields CASSQGGDEVYGYTF. The chain combines TRBV4-2 with TRBJ1-2; D is possibly TRBD1 (5 bases). Looked up from germline, CDR1 is LGHNA and CDR2 is YNFKEQ. V lost 1 base to trimming and J lost 4 bases, with 13 bases between them. The CDR3 is made up of 15 amino acids.

The chain employs TRBV5-4 and TRBJ2-7; 7 nucleotides match TRBD1. CDR3 length: 15 amino acids. V dropped 5 bases and J dropped 7; count of bases not matched to a gene: 15. Per germline, CDR1 SGHNT and CDR2 YYREEE (reference sequence). The CDR3 region has the DNA TGTGCCAGCAGTTTATTGGGGACAGAGCGTGGGGAGCAGTACTTC. Amino acid sequence: CASSLLGTERGEQYF.

This clone was recorded only once. This chain joins TRBV6-5 and TRBJ1-6; D is ambiguous. The CDR3 sequence is 15 residues long. Trimming shortened V by 2 bases and J by 4 bases, and 9 bases separated the two germline ends. Per the germline V gene, CDR1 is MNHEY and CDR2 is SVGAGI. This CDR3 reads CASSYGVSYNSPLHF. In DNA form, the CDR3 reads TGTGCCAGCAGTTACGGAGTCAGTTATAATTCACCCCTCCACTTT.

J is TRBJ2-1 and V is TRBV3-1 (or the pseudogene TRBV3-2), with 8 bases lining up with TRBD2. Per germline, CDR1 LGHDT and CDR2 YNNKEL (reference sequence). J was trimmed by 0 bases and V by 1 base; bases with no gene match: 11. The CDR3 contains 19 residues. The CDR3 coding sequence is TGTGCCAGCAGCCAAGTTAGCACTAGCGGCTCGAGCTCCTACAATGAGCAGTTCTTC. Translating it yields CASSQVSTSGSSSYNEQFF.

V gene TRBV7-2 combines with J gene TRBJ1-5; weak D call: TRBD1 (6 bases). This CDR3 region has 15 residues. The V gene's germline CDR1 is SGHTA and CDR2 FQGNSA. V dropped 1 base and J dropped 7 bases, with 14 bases sitting between them. The CDR3, as DNA: TGTGCCAGCAGCTTAGGTGCAGGGGTAAGGCAGCCCCAGCATTTT. Translating gives CASSLGAGVRQPQHF.

The gene calls are TRBV29-1 and TRBJ1-1, with no clear D. The germline V gene encodes CDR1 SQVTM and CDR2 ANQGSEA. This CDR3 is built from 11 residues. Trimming left V 2 bases short and J 6 bases short, with 7 bases between. CDR3 sequence (DNA): TGCAGCGTTGAACCGGGTGCTGAAGCTTTCTTT. Its translation is CSVEPGAEAFF.

This chain connects TRBV4-3 to TRBJ2-3, with a possible D match to TRBD1 (6 bases). CDR1 and CDR2 from the germline V gene are LGHNA and YSLEER. Trimming removed 0 bases at V and 0 bases at J, with 10 bases between. The CDR3 covers 16 residues. CDR3 DNA sequence: TGCGCCAGCAGCCAAGATTACAGGGCTAGCACAGATACGCAGTATTTT. It is translated as CASSQDYRASTDTQYF.

The rearrangement uses TRBV21-1 and TRBJ1-6. TRBV21-1 represents a pseudogene. CDR3 length: 10 residues. CDR3 nucleotide sequence: TGTGCCAGCTTTAAGGCGCCCCTCCACTTT. Translated, it gives CASFKAPLHF.

The J gene is TRBJ2-1, the V gene TRBV7-2; TRBD2 matches at 9 bases. The CDR3 runs 16 residues. The V gene end was trimmed by 0 bases and the J gene end by 3 bases; junction bases not matched to a gene: 3. Looked up from germline, CDR1 is SGHTA and CDR2 is FQGNSA. The CDR3 reads CASSLAGLAIYNEQFF. The CDR3, as DNA: TGTGCCAGCAGCTTAGCTGGACTAGCGATCTACAATGAGCAGTTCTTC. The entire variable domain, with the rest obtained from reference TRBV7-2 and TRBJ2-1, is as follows: GAGVSQSPSNKVTEKGKDVELRCDPISGHTALYWYRQSLGQGLEFLIYFQGNSAPDKSGLPSDRFSAERTGGSVSTLTIQRTQQEDSAVYLCASSLAGLAIYNEQFFGPGTRLTVL.

This clone came up a few times. The V gene is TRBV12-3 or TRBV12-4, the J gene TRBJ2-2; perhaps D is TRBD1 or TRBD2 (7 bases each). The length of the CDR3 is 13 residues. V was trimmed by 5 bases and J by 6 bases, leaving 10 bases between them. CDR3 in DNA: TGTGCCAGCAGTGCAGGGGGGGCCGGGGAGCTGTTTTTT. Protein sequence: CASSAGGAGELFF.

The CDR3 sequence is CASRQESTSGVSYEQYF. The CDR3 nucleotides read TGTGCCAGCAGACAAGAGTCAACTAGCGGGGTCTCCTACGAGCAGTACTTC. The chain links TRBV5-4 to TRBJ2-7; the match to TRBD2 covers 10 bases. Unmatched junction bases numbered 11, after V lost 5 bases and J lost 0 bases. The germline V gene has CDR1 SGHNT and CDR2 YYREEE (reference sequence). The CDR3 consists of 17 residues. The full variable domain, rest sourced from reference TRBV5-4 and TRBJ2-7, is ETGVTQSPTHLIKTRGQQVTLRCSSQSGHNTVSWYQQALGQGPQFIFQYYREEENGRGNFPPRFSGLQFPNYSSELNVNALELDDSALYLCASRQESTSGVSYEQYFGPGTRLTVT.

The chain recombines TRBV11-2 with TRBJ2-7; either TRBD1 or TRBD2 may fit D (5 bases each). V was clipped by 4 bases and J by 7 bases, with 17 bases between them. CDR1 and CDR2 from the germline V gene are SGHAT and FQNNGV. The CDR3 loop spans 14 amino acids. The DNA for the CDR3 is TGTGCCAGCAGCTCCCAAGGGGAGTCGAAGGAGCAGTACTTC. Residues: CASSSQGESKEQYF.

The CDR3 region has the DNA TGTGCCAGCAGCCTCCACTCCTACGAGCAGTACTTC. It encodes CASSLHSYEQYF. This chain connects TRBV7-8 to TRBJ2-7; no definite D call. The V end was cut by 5 bases, the J end by 0 bases, with 5 bases between. The germline V gene has CDR1 SGHVS and CDR2 FQNEAQ. CDR3 size: 12 residues.

The V gene is TRBV21-1, the J gene TRBJ2-7. TRBV21-1 is a recognized pseudogene. The CDR3 loop spans 11 amino acids. The chain's CDR3 is CASPGWYEQYF. CDR3 bases: TGTGCCAGCCCTGGTTGGTACGAGCAGTACTTC.

The chain links TRBV7-8 to TRBJ1-1; D not certain. The CDR3 runs 14 residues. V lost 0 bases and J 2 bases, leaving 7 bases between the germline ends. Germline V gives CDR1 SGHVS, CDR2 FQNEAQ. The CDR3 nucleotides are TGTGCCAGCAGCTTAGCCCGACGAAACACTGAAGCTTTCTTT. This encodes CASSLARRNTEAFF. The full variable domain, in which reference TRBV7-8 and TRBJ1-1 provide the parts outside the CDR3, is GAGVSQSPRYKVAKRGQDVALRCDPISGHVSLFWYQQALGQGPEFLTYFQNEAQLDKSGLPSDRFFAERPEGSVSTLKIQRTQQEDSAVYLCASSLARRNTEAFFGQGTRLTVV.

In nucleotides, the CDR3 is TGCGCCAGCAGCCAAGATGGAGGAGCCAACACCGGGGAGCTGTTTTTT. It encodes CASSQDGGANTGELFF. The chain combines TRBV4-1 with TRBJ2-2; possible D gene TRBD2, 5 bases. CDR3 length equals 16 residues. The germline V gene has CDR1 MGHRA and CDR2 YSYEKL. Trimming removed 0 bases from V and 2 bases from J, with 10 bases in between.

This chain joins TRBV3-1 (or the pseudogene TRBV3-2) and TRBJ2-1, with TRBD1 matching 11 bases. The V gene's germline CDR1 is LGHDT and CDR2 YNNKEL (reference sequence). The CDR3 covers 16 residues. The trim removed 4 bases at V and 2 bases at J, leaving 4 bases unmatched. The CDR3 loop reads CASSLRTGGTYNEQFF. In nucleotides, the CDR3 is TGTGCCAGCAGCCTTCGGACAGGGGGCACCTACAATGAGCAGTTCTTC.

A few counts support this clone. The chain couples TRBV29-1 to TRBJ1-1; TRBD1 matches at 8 bases. V lost 6 bases and J lost 5; bases outside the gene matches: 8. This CDR3 is built from 13 residues. Looked up from germline, CDR1 is SQVTM and CDR2 is ANQGSEA. In DNA, the CDR3 is TGCAGCGTGGACGACAGGGGCTGGACTGAAGCTTTCTTT. Translation: CSVDDRGWTEAFF.